Below, one T cell receptor (beta chain) is given with its context. Germline CDR1 LNHDA, CDR2 SQIVND (reference sequence). CDR3 size: 19 residues. The junction had 21 bases not matched to a gene; V was cut back by 4 bases and J by 5 bases. The sample comes from a study of blood T cell repertoires in COVID-19. Whole-study context: The origin of the acute and convalescent COVID-19 samples was the United States, Italy and Spain. In each case, the material was cDNA or gDNA derived from T cells, B-cell-depleted T cells, or PBMCs.

Study processing details: Nucleated cell number was recorded as an estimate derived from reference gene primer amplification. The assay was immunoSEQ multiplex PCR, and TCRdb's table has in-frame clones only and misses some. The D gene and trimming were derived from the DNA, and the V and J assignments and clone size from that table. The data hold around 21,000 clones, with 75% to 85% observed a single time. The specimen sequenced was peripheral blood. This TCR was sampled from a man at least 80 years old with acute or convalescent COVID-19. The V call is TRBV19, the J call TRBJ1-2, with 8 bases matching TRBD1. In DNA form, the CDR3 reads TGTGCCAGTAGTACCGTGAAGGGACAGGCGATTTTTGCGATATATGGCTACACCTTC. Residues: CASSTVKGQAIFAIYGYTF.